Below, one TCR beta chain is given with its context. This record belongs to a study of control samples from healthy donors and cancer patients. TCRdb's copy holds only in-frame clones and misses some; the assay was immunoSEQ multiplex PCR. The data contain about 170,000 clones, just over 85% of them singletons. The V gene's germline CDR1 is SGHDN and CDR2 FVKESK. This CDR3 has 14 residues. V was cut by 4 bases and J by 0 bases, with 7 bases left in between. Sequenced sample: blood. The chain employs TRBV14 and TRBJ2-1; D may be TRBD2 (6 bases). This receptor was taken from a woman aged 25 to 45 in good health. CDR3: CASSRDFSYNEQFF. CDR3 bases: TGTGCCAGCAGCCGGGACTTCTCCTACAATGAGCAGTTCTTC.